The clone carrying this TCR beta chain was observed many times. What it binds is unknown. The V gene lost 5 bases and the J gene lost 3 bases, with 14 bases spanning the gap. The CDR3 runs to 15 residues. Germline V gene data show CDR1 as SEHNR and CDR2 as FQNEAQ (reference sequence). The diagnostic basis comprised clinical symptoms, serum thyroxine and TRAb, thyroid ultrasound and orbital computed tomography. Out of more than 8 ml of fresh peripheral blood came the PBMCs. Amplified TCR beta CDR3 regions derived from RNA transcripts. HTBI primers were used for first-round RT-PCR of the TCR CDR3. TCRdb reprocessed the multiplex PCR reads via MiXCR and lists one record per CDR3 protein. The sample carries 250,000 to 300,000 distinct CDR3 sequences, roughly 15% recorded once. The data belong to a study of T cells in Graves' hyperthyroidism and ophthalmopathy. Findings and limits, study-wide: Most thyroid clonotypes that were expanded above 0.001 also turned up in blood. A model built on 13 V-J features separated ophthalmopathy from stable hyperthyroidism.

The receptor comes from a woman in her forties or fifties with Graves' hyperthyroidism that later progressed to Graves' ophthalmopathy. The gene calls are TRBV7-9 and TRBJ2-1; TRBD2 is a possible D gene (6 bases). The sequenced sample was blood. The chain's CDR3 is CASSPRGIDYNEQFF. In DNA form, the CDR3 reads TGTGCCAGCAGCCCTCGGGGGATAGACTACAATGAGCAGTTCTTC.